This paragraph reports one T cell receptor (beta chain). The sample originates from a study of blood T cell repertoires in COVID-19. About the study: Researchers got acute and convalescent COVID-19 samples from the United States, Italy and Spain. Sample material is recorded as cDNA or gDNA derived from T cells, B-cell-depleted T cells, or PBMCs.

The V and J ends lost 6 bases and 0 bases respectively, with 12 bases between them. The germline gives CDR1 LNHDA, CDR2 SQIVND (reference sequence). The CDR3 length is 15 residues. Using immunoSEQ multiplex PCR, the repertoire was profiled, and TCRdb retains in-frame clones only, with some absent. The table lists over 200,000 clones, around 89% of them singletons, with approximately 9% in the top ten. The receptor comes from a middle-aged man who had recovered from COVID-19. This chain links TRBV19 with TRBJ1-5; possibly TRBD1 for D (5 bases). The sequenced sample consisted of PBMCs or T cells enriched from blood (not recorded which). For the CDR3, the DNA is TGTGCCAGTAGGAGCCCTGACAGTAGCAATCAGCCCCAGCATTTT. Residues: CASRSPDSSNQPQHF.